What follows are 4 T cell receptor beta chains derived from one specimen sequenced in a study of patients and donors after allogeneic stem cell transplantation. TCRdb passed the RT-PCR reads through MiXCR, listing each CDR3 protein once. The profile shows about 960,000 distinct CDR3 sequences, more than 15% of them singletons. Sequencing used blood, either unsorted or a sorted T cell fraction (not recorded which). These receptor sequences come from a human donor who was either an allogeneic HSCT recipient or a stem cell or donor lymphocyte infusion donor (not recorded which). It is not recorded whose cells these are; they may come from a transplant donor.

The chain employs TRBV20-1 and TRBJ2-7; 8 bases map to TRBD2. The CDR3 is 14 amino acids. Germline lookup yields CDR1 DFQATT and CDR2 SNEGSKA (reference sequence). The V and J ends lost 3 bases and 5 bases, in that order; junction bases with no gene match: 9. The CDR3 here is CSASDQAGGNEQYF. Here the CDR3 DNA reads TGCAGTGCTAGCGACCAGGCGGGAGGAAACGAGCAGTACTTC.

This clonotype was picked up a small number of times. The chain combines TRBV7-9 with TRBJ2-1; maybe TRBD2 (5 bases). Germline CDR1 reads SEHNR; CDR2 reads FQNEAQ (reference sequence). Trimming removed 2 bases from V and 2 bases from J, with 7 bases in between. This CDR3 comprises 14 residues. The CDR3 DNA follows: TGTGCCAGCAGCTTACTCGGGACCTACAATGAGCAGTTCTTC. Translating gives CASSLLGTYNEQFF.

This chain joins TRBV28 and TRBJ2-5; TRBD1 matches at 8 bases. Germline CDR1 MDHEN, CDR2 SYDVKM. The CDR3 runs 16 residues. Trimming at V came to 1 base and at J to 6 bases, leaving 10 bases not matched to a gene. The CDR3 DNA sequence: TGTGCCAGCAGTTTATCTGGACAGGGTTTAGGAAAGACCCAGTACTTC. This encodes CASSLSGQGLGKTQYF.

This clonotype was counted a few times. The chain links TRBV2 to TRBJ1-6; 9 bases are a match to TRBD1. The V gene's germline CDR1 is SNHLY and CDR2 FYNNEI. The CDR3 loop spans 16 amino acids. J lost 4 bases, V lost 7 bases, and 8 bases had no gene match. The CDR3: CASKRRQGVYNSPLHF. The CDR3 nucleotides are TGTGCCAGCAAAAGGAGACAGGGGGTTTATAATTCACCCCTCCACTTT.